This T cell receptor beta chain was profiled in a study of control samples from healthy donors and cancer patients. Assay: immunoSEQ multiplex PCR; the TCRdb copy retains only in-frame clones and omits some. Found here are tens of thousands of clones, roughly 90% of them singletons; the top ten hold 7.2%. This CDR3 is 13 amino acids long. Trimming took off 6 bases at V and 3 bases at J, with 12 bases between the two ends. Germline loops: CDR1 KGHSH, CDR2 LQKENI. The clonotype originates from a man aged 45 to 65 in good health. The sequencing input was blood. The chain joins TRBV18 to TRBJ2-7, with D perhaps matching TRBD1 (6 bases). DNA of the CDR3: TGTGCCAGCTCTCCGGGACAAAGCTACGAGCAGTACTTC. This sequence encodes CASSPGQSYEQYF.